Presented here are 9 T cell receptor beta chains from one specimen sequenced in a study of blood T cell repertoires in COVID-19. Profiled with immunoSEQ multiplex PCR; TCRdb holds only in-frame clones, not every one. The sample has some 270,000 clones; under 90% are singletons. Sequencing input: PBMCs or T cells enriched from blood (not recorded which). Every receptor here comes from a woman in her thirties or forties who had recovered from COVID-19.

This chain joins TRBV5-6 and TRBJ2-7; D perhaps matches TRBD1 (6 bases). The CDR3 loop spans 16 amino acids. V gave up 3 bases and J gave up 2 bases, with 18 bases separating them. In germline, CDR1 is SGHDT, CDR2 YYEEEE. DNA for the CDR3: TGTGCCAGCAGCTACGCCGATGGACAGCCTCCCTACGAGCAGTACTTC. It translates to CASSYADGQPPYEQYF.

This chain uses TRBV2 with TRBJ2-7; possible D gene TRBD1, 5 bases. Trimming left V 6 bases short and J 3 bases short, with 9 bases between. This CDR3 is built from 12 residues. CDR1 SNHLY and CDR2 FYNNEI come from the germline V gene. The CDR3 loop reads CASSDSLYEQYF. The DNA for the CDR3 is TGTGCCAGCAGCGACAGCCTCTACGAGCAGTACTTC.

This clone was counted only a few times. This chain's CDR3 is CSVEGPAGREQYF. The CDR3 DNA reads as TGCAGCGTTGAAGGGCCGGCGGGTAGGGAGCAGTACTTC. The rearrangement links TRBV29-1 to TRBJ2-7; TRBD2 is a possible D gene (5 bases). From germline, CDR1 is SQVTM and CDR2 ANQGSEA. The germline V and J ends were trimmed by 1 base and 7 bases, with 14 bases remaining between them. This CDR3 contains 13 residues.

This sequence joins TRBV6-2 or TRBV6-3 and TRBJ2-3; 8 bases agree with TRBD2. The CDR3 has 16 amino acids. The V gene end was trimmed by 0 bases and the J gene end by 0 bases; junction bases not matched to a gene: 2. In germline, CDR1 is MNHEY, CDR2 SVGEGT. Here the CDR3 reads CASSYSAGGSTDTQYF. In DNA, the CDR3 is TGTGCCAGCAGTTACTCGGCGGGAGGAAGCACAGATACGCAGTATTTT.

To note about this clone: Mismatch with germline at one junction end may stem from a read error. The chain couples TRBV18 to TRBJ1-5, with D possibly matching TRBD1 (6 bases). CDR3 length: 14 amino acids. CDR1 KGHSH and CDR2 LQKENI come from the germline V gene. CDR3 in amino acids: CASSGDIWDQAQHF. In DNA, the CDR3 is TGTGCCAGCTCAGGGGACATCTGGGATCAGGCCCAGCATTTT.

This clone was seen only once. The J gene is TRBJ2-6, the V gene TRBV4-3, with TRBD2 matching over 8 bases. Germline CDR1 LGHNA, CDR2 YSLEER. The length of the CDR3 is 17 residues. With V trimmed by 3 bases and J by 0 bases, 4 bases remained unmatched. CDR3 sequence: CASSQRGVSSGANVLTF. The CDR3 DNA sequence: TGCGCCAGCAGCCAGCGGGGGGTAAGCTCTGGGGCCAACGTCCTGACTTTC.

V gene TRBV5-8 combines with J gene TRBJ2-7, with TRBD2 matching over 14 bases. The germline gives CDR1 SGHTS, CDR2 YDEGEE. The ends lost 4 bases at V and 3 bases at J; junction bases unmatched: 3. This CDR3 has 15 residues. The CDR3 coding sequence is TGTGCCAGCAGCAAAGGGACTAGCGGGAGCTACGAGCAGTACTTC. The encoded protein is CASSKGTSGSYEQYF.

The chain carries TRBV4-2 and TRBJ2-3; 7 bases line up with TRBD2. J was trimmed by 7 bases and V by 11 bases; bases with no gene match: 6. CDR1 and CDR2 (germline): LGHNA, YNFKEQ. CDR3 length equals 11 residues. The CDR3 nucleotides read TGTGCCGGCGGGAGTGGTCATACGCAGTATTTT. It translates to CAGGSGHTQYF.

CDR3 bases: TGTGCCAGCAGCTTAGGGGGGACTACGATCGGCGAGCAGTACTTC. This gives the protein CASSLGGTTIGEQYF. This chain links TRBV7-2 with TRBJ2-7; 7 positions match TRBD2. Looked up from germline, CDR1 is SGHTA and CDR2 is FQGNSA. The CDR3 covers 15 residues. The trim removed 1 base at V and 6 bases at J, leaving 9 bases unmatched. Variable domain in full (rest from reference TRBV7-2 and TRBJ2-7): GAGVSQSPSNKVTEKGKDVELRCDPISGHTALYWYRQSLGQGLEFLIYFQGNSAPDKSGLPSDRFSAERTGGSVSTLTIQRTQQEDSAVYLCASSLGGTTIGEQYFGPGTRLTVT.